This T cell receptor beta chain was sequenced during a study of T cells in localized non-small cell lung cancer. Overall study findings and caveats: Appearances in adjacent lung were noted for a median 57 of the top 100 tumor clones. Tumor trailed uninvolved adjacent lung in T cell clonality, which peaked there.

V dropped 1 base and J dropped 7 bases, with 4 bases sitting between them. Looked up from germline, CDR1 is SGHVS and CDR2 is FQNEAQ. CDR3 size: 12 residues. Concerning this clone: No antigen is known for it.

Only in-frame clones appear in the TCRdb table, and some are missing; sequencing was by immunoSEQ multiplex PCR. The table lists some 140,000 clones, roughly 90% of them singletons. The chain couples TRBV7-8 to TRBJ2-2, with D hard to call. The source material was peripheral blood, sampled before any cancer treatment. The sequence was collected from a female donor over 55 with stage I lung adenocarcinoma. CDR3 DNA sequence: TGTGCCAGCAGCTTAGTTGGCGGGGAGCTGTTTTTT. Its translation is CASSLVGGELFF.